Shown below are 5 T cell receptor beta chains from a single sample sequenced in a study of OX40 agonist ivuxolimab in advanced cancers. TCRdb's copy holds only in-frame clones and misses some; the assay was immunoSEQ multiplex PCR. The repertoire holds some 80,000 clones, with approximately 84% as singletons. The sample here was CD4+ or CD8+ T cells sorted from blood, taken in a trial of the OX40 agonist ivuxolimab. The receptor set was obtained from an adult with an advanced solid tumor such as melanoma, head and neck, liver or kidney cancer.

This clone was detected only once. CDR3 amino acids: CASSLQAGVYNEQFF. CDR3 DNA sequence: TGTGCCAGCAGCCTTCAAGCGGGGGTATACAATGAGCAGTTCTTC. The chain has TRBV11-3 and TRBJ2-1, with 8 bases lining up with TRBD2. Germline CDR1 and CDR2: SGHNT and YENEEA. The CDR3 totals 15 residues. V trimming: 5 bases; J trimming: 4 bases; junction bases outside the gene matches: 7.

The CDR3 nucleotides read TGTGCCAGCAGTCCCACCGGACAGGGTAATTCACCCCTCCACTTT. This encodes CASSPTGQGNSPLHF. V is TRBV28 and J is TRBJ1-6; 8 nucleotides agree with TRBD1. The CDR3 is made up of 15 amino acids. V was clipped by 5 bases and J by 6 bases; unmatched bases: 6. The germline CDR1 and CDR2 sequences are MDHEN and SYDVKM.

This chain uses TRBV18 with TRBJ1-3, with D possibly being TRBD1 (6 bases). Germline CDR1 and CDR2: KGHSH and LQKENI. The CDR3 spans 16 residues. Trimming left V 4 bases short and J 0 bases short, with 13 bases between. The CDR3 loop reads CASSRSGVSSGNTIYF. CDR3 DNA sequence: TGTGCCAGCTCACGCTCAGGGGTCAGCTCTGGAAACACCATATATTTT.

The chain combines TRBV7-2 with TRBJ1-1, with D possibly TRBD1 on 6 matching bases. Germline-derived CDR1 and CDR2 are SGHTA and FQGNSA. V lost 1 base and J lost 3, with 12 bases in between. The CDR3 runs 15 residues. The chain's CDR3 is CASSLVPQGYTEAFF. CDR3 sequence (DNA): TGTGCCAGCAGCTTAGTACCGCAGGGGTACACTGAAGCTTTCTTT.

This clone has a handful of counts. The chain combines TRBV4-1 with TRBJ2-7; tentatively, D is TRBD1 (5 bases). V was clipped by 4 bases and J by 7 bases, with 20 bases between them. Germline V gives CDR1 MGHRA, CDR2 YSYEKL. This CDR3 spans 15 amino acids. CDR3 sequence reads: CASSPTHLRREEQYF. The CDR3 DNA reads as TGCGCCAGCAGCCCCACCCACCTACGCAGGGAAGAGCAGTACTTC.